This T cell receptor beta chain was captured by sequencing in a study of T-cell reconstitution after alpha-beta-depleted transplantation in children. Study conclusions and caveats: Newly made T cells mostly supplied T-cell counts and diversity one year after transplant. Reportedly, only several hundred clones from non-depleted graft cells drove alpha-beta T-cell counts at about two months. Surviving recipient T cells and thymic progenitors underlay high day-60 TCRbeta diversity in some patients.

Germline V CDR1 and CDR2: SQVTM, ANQGSEA. Trimming pared 4 bases from V and 4 bases from J, leaving 14 bases between. The length of the CDR3 is 14 residues. The table lists this clonotype with many counts. Its antigen remains unknown. Library preparation (for TCRbeta) was performed with unique molecular identifiers. TCRdb passed the PCR reads through MiXCR, listing each CDR3 protein once. Among 250,000 to 300,000 distinct CDR3 sequences listed, about 9.4% were seen once. The specimen was PBMCs, collected before TCRalphabeta/CD19-depleted stem cell transplant. This clonotype was sampled from a boy under three years old with acute myeloid leukemia, due to receive a stem cell transplant. The J gene is TRBJ2-1, the V gene TRBV29-1; tentatively, D is TRBD2 (7 bases). The CDR3 region has the DNA TGCAGCGTTGGGGGGCTAGCGGTGTACAATGAGCAGTTCTTC. This gives the protein CSVGGLAVYNEQFF.